This T cell receptor (beta chain) was documented in a study of T cell responses to AZD1222 COVID-19 vaccine. The assay was immunoSEQ multiplex PCR, and TCRdb's table has in-frame clones only and misses some. Of about 150,000 clones in the sample, over 90% were seen once. Germline V gene data show CDR1 as SGHTA and CDR2 as FQGNSA. V shed 1 base and J shed 0 bases, with 16 bases lying between them. This CDR3 contains 18 residues. The specimen comprised peripheral blood, sampled on day 0 of AZD1222 vaccination. The V call is TRBV7-2, the J call TRBJ1-5, with TRBD1 as a possible D gene (5 bases). This receptor was identified in an adult in good health. The CDR3 is CASSLDLWGVYSNQPQHF. The CDR3 coding sequence is TGTGCCAGCAGCTTAGACCTGTGGGGGGTTTATAGCAATCAGCCCCAGCATTTT.